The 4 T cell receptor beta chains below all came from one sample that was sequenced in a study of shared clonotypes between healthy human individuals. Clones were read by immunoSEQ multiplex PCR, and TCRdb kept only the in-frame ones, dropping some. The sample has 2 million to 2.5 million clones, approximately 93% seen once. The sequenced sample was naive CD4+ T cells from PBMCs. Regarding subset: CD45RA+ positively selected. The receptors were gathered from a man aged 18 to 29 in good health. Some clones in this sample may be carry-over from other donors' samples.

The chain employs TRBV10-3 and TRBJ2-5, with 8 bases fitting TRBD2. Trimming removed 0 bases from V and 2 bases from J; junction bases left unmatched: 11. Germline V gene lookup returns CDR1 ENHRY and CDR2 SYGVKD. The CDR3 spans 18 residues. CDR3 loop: CAISESSGSGDGQETQYF. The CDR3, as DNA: TGTGCCATCAGTGAGTCGAGCGGGAGCGGTGACGGACAAGAGACCCAGTACTTC.

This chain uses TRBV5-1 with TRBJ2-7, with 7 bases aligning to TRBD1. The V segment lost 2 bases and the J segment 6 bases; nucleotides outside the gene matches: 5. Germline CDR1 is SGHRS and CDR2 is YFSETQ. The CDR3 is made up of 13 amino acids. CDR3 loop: CASSFSSGGEQYF. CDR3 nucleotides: TGCGCCAGCAGCTTCAGTTCAGGGGGCGAGCAGTACTTC.

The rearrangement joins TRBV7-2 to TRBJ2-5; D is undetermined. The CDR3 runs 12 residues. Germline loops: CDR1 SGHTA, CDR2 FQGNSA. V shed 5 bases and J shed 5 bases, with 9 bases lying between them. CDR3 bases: TGTGCCAGCAGCCCGGTTGCGGAGACCCAGTACTTC. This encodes CASSPVAETQYF.

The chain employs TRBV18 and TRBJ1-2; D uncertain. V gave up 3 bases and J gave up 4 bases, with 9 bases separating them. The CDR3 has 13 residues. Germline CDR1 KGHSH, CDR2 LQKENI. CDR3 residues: CASSPQQSYGYTF. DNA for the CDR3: TGTGCCAGCTCACCCCAGCAGTCCTATGGCTACACCTTC. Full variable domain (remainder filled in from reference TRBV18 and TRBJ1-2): NAGVMQNPRHLVRRRGQEARLRCSPMKGHSHVYWYRQLPEEGLKFMVYLQKENIIDESGMPKERFSAEFPKEGPSILRIQQVVRGDSAAYFCASSPQQSYGYTFGSGTRLTVV.